This T cell receptor (beta chain) was identified during a study of blood T cell repertoires in COVID-19. The CDR3 loop spans 15 amino acids. V gave up 5 bases and J gave up 6 bases; unmatched junction bases: 9. Germline V gene sequence: CDR1 SGHTA, CDR2 FQGNSA. Authors' data handling: For nucleated cells, counts were estimated from reference gene primer amplification. Data came from immunoSEQ multiplex PCR; TCRdb stores just in-frame clones and leaves some out. V, J and clone size were drawn from that table, and D and trimming were deduced from the DNA. The data contain around 200,000 clones, 83% of them singletons.

Sequencing was performed on peripheral blood. The sequence came from a woman between 50 and 59 years old with acute or convalescent COVID-19. The V call is TRBV7-2, the J call TRBJ2-1; 8 positions agree with TRBD2. The CDR3 DNA sequence: TGTGCCAGCAGCCCCCGAGCGGGAGATCGCAATGAGCAGTTCTTC. It yields the protein CASSPRAGDRNEQFF.